This TCR beta chain was sequenced in a study of identical twins. Overall study findings and caveats: Cord blood beta clonotypes that were abundant carried fewer insertions, and memory repertoires showed no such trend.

This clonotype was seen ten or more times. Its target is not known. CDR3 length: 14 residues. The V end lost 4 bases, the J end lost 10 bases, and 22 bases lay between the germline ends. CDR1 SQVTM and CDR2 ANQGSEA come from the germline V gene. MiXCR was run by TCRdb on the 5' RACE reads, yielding one entry per CDR3 protein. Of 100,000 to 110,000 distinct CDR3 sequences listed, just under 6% are singletons. V usage is TRBV29-1 and J usage is TRBJ1-1; D is unresolved. The source is a woman between 45 and 60 years old in good health. The sequencing input was memory T cells sorted from blood. The CDR3 DNA reads TGCAGCGTTGCGACCCGCACCTGGTTTGAGGGAGCTTTCTTT. This sequence encodes CSVATRTWFEGAFF. The full variable domain, rest sourced from reference TRBV29-1 and TRBJ1-1, is SAVISQKPSRDICQRGTSLTIQCQVDSQVTMMFWYRQQPGQSLTLIATANQGSEATYESGFVIDKFPISRPNLTFSTLTVSNMSPEDSSIYLCSVATRTWFEGAFFGQGTRLTVV.